A single sample gave rise to the 2 T cell receptor beta chains below, sequenced in a study of T cells in Graves' hyperthyroidism and ophthalmopathy. The investigators amplified TCR beta CDR3 regions from RNA transcripts. An initial round of RT-PCR targeting the TCR CDR3 relied on the HTBI primer set. TCRdb re-called the multiplex PCR reads through MiXCR, storing one row per CDR3 protein. Here the sample spans nearly 600,000 distinct CDR3 sequences, more than 13% being singletons. The sample consisted of blood. Receptors originate from a woman aged 18-29 years with Graves' ophthalmopathy.

This clonotype was picked up many times. The CDR3 DNA reads as TGTGCCAGCAGCACCCGACACGACGCGCAGTATTTT. This sequence encodes CASSTRHDAQYF. The chain carries TRBV7-8 and TRBJ2-3, with D hard to call. CDR1 is SGHVS, CDR2 FQNEAQ, per germline. CDR3 size: 12 residues. V dropped 5 bases and J dropped 10 bases, with 13 bases sitting between them.

At least ten counts were recorded for this clonotype. The chain uses TRBV6-1 and TRBJ2-2; possible D gene TRBD2, 5 bases. Trimming removed 0 bases at V and 2 bases at J, with 7 bases between. Germline CDR1 MNHNS, CDR2 SASEGT. The CDR3 contains 15 residues. As DNA, the CDR3 is TGTGCCAGCAGTGAAGCAGACTATAACACCGGGGAGCTGTTTTTT. Translated: CASSEADYNTGELFF.